Included here is one T cell receptor (beta chain) sequence, with context. This clonotype is identified as medium-sized (0.01 to 0.1%). What this receptor recognizes is not known. No per-base quality is available; no much larger clone lies one base away. Relative to germline, V is 5 bases shorter and J is 1 base shorter, with 8 bases between their ends. The CDR1 and CDR2 encoded by the germline V gene are MNHEY and SVGEGT. The CDR3 goes from the cysteine to the phenylalanine over 13 residues. The read is trimmed to its CDR3 DNA, 39 bases read in frame from base 1. This specimen belongs to a study of T cell repertoires in aging, cancer and after chemotherapy (dated by TCRdb to between 2018 and 2021). As for the study more broadly: Donors spanned six age groups from 30 or younger to 70 or older, with at least three individuals per group. In the hematological group, the paired samples taken before and after chemotherapy came from chronic lymphocytic leukemia patients given fludarabine- or bendamustine-based regimens. The full dataset contained several million TCR reads. To look at immunoaging and at how T cells reconstitute after chemotherapy, the study profiled TCR beta repertoires in peripheral blood from both healthy donors and cancer patients. Alongside fewer than 100 healthy donors serving as a reference group, the cohort included 200 to 250 cancer patients, of whom more than 85 had hematological cancers and more than 120 had solid cancers.

Rearranged TRB sequences spanning V, D and J segments were amplified in a multiplex touch-down PCR with a mixed TRB-A/B primer pool. Two consecutive PCR reactions with Phusion HS II polymerase added Illumina adapters and sample indices to the amplicons. The amplicons were purified from gel with the NucleoSpin Gel and PCR Clean-up kit and then assessed with Qubit and an Agilent 2100 Bioanalyzer. Libraries were sequenced on an Illumina MiSeq using 600-cycle, single-indexed, paired-end runs. From the authors' description of their analysis: TRB sequences were processed with MiXCR versions 2.12 and 3.0.5. Each unique CDR3 nucleotide sequence was treated as one clone, and only productive sequences with two or more reads were kept. Repertoire metrics included Shannon diversity, evenness, clonality (one minus evenness), and alpha-parameterized diversity profiles from alpha 0 to 5. Generation probabilities of clones in paired pre- and post-chemotherapy samples were computed with the IGoR algorithm. TCRdb trimmed public reads at Q25 via fastp, called clones via MiXCR and kept in-frame beta chains. Each CDR3 protein gets just one entry, which takes the most common genes and DNA from the rows behind it. The V and J calls follow TCRdb's processing rather than the paper's. The sample yields some 1,700 distinct CDR3 sequences; about a fifth were counted once. The leading ten clones occupy 60% of the sample.

TCR beta rearrangements were amplified from genomic DNA extracted from peripheral blood rather than from sorted cells or RNA. General conclusions and limits of the study: Lymphoid organ infiltration was present in hematological cancer patients, and this infiltration may itself impair thymic emigration or peripheral T cell expansion. Compared with age-matched healthy donors, untreated patients with hematological or solid cancers had significantly lower TCR diversity and higher clonality in blood. In healthy donors, the drop in TCR diversity with age came mainly from a loss of richness, whereas in cancer patients a loss of evenness also played a part. An increase in median generation probability over the chemotherapy interval was observed in both cancer cohorts, suggesting that the repertoire was reconstituted through rebound thymic output. The authors noted that the repertoire data do not allow conclusions about immunological memory after chemotherapy.

Sample: blood. The chain is assembled from TRBV6-2 or TRBV6-3 and TRBJ1-1; the D gene is unclear. This clonotype was sampled from a human donor with a blood cancer. In nucleotides, the sequence is TGTGCCAGCAGTAAATCGGGGAACACTGAAGCTTTCTTT. Translated, it gives CASSKSGNTEAFF.